This T cell receptor beta chain was profiled in a study of T cells after yellow fever vaccination (dated by TCRdb to about 2019). Broadly, across the study: The SMART-Seq v4 Ultra Low Input RNA kit was used to prepare libraries from fractions with low cell numbers. Bulk TCR alpha and beta repertoires were sequenced longitudinally to track T-cell clones before and after primary and booster YFV17D yellow fever vaccination. Two healthy male donors, one aged 18 to 29 and one aged 30 to 40 years, made up the cohort. Blood was collected at multiple timepoints before and after primary and secondary immunization, and bulk PBMC replicates and cell subsets were isolated.

TCR cDNA was made using 5'RACE template switching, a step that added a universal primer site and unique molecular identifiers. cDNA synthesis was primed from both the TCR alpha and TCR beta constant segments. Library amplification involved two PCR steps, and the second step added sample barcodes and sequencing adapters. Sequencing of libraries was done on Illumina HiSeq 2500 (2x100 bp) or NovaSeq (2x150 bp). In the authors' own workflow: Reads were demultiplexed and collapsed into UMI consensus sequences with MIGEC, and V(D)J alignment was performed with MiXCR. Using edgeR on replicate PBMC samples, clonotypes were called vaccine-responding if FDR was below 0.01 and the log2 fold change was above 5 up to day 15. CD4 or CD8 identity was assigned to each bulk clonotype according to whether the clonotype was present at higher abundance in the sequenced CD4 repertoire or the sequenced CD8 repertoire. Through fastp at Q25 and MiXCR, TCRdb rebuilt clones from the public reads, retaining in-frame beta chains. One record per CDR3 amino acid sequence lists the most common genes and DNA. The V and J calls reflect TCRdb's pipeline rather than the authors' work. This sample has hundreds of thousands of distinct CDR3 sequences in its table, and approximately 13% of those were observed once. The top ten clonotypes cover 11% to 15% of the sample.

Note on this clonotype: Its antigen is currently not known. One base away there is no much larger clone; base qualities are not given.

Explained via the paper, the treatment or condition label denotes: live attenuated yellow fever vaccine strain. Two biological replicates of bulk PBMCs were collected at each blood-draw timepoint. A standard Ficoll-Paque protocol was used to isolate PBMCs from peripheral blood. TriZol was used to extract RNA from bulk PBMCs, from CD4 and CD8 fractions, and from dextramer-positive and dextramer-negative fractions. V drops 1 base and J drops 2 bases, leaving 6 bases in between. From the cysteine up to the phenylalanine, the CDR3 has a length of 15 residues. Left in the record is the CDR3 DNA by itself, 45 bases read in frame from the first base. In the germline V gene (reference sequence), CDR1 corresponds to MNHEY and CDR2 to SMNVEV. What the work shows at the level of the full study, not this receptor alone: Most clones expanded after primary vaccination (around 96% of CD4 and around 88% of CD8) were re-detected after the booster, suggesting that broad memory maintenance occurred. Compared with the primary T-cell response, the secondary T-cell response was weaker but faster, peaking on day 5 rather than day 15. A small share of clonotypes was detected in both CD4 and CD8 compartments, with the overlap likely arising from convergent recombination. Only a couple of donors were included in the study, so the extent to which the findings can be generalized is limited. Computational filtering was needed because FACS-sorted repertoires could contain abundant contaminating clonotypes from the bulk population.

This receptor chain uses TRBV27 and TRBJ2-6, with the D gene call left open. This specimen consisted of PBMCs, obtained on the day of the yellow fever booster vaccination. This sequence was found in a man aged 25 to 40 who received the YFV17D yellow fever vaccine. The bases read TGTGCCAGCAGTTTATACGAAGCTGGGGCCAACGTCCTGACTTTC. This yields the protein CASSLYEAGANVLTF.